This TCR beta chain originates from a study of shared clonotypes between healthy human individuals. Germline V lookup: CDR1 MDHEN, CDR2 SYDVKM. Germline trimming cut 3 bases from V and 8 bases from J; bases unmatched to any gene: 5. The CDR3 length is 14 residues. Produced via immunoSEQ multiplex PCR; TCRdb's table is partial and in-frame only. Here the sample spans 850,000 to 1,200,000 clones, under 80% being singletons. Donors were healthy HIV-negative adults without recently reported acute infections or vaccinations. Everyone who donated was a Caucasian adult who lived in Nashville, Tennessee. Memory CD4+ cells were the fraction left after CD45RA+ naive selection.

The sample taken for sequencing was memory CD4+ T cells sorted from blood. The subset was: CD45RA-negative fraction. This TCR derives from a man in his late teens or twenties in good health. The rearrangement links TRBV28 to TRBJ1-4, with TRBD1 matching over 8 bases. CDR3 residues: CASSFSDRGEKLFF. CDR3 nucleotides: TGTGCCAGCAGTTTTAGTGACAGGGGAGAAAAACTGTTTTTT.